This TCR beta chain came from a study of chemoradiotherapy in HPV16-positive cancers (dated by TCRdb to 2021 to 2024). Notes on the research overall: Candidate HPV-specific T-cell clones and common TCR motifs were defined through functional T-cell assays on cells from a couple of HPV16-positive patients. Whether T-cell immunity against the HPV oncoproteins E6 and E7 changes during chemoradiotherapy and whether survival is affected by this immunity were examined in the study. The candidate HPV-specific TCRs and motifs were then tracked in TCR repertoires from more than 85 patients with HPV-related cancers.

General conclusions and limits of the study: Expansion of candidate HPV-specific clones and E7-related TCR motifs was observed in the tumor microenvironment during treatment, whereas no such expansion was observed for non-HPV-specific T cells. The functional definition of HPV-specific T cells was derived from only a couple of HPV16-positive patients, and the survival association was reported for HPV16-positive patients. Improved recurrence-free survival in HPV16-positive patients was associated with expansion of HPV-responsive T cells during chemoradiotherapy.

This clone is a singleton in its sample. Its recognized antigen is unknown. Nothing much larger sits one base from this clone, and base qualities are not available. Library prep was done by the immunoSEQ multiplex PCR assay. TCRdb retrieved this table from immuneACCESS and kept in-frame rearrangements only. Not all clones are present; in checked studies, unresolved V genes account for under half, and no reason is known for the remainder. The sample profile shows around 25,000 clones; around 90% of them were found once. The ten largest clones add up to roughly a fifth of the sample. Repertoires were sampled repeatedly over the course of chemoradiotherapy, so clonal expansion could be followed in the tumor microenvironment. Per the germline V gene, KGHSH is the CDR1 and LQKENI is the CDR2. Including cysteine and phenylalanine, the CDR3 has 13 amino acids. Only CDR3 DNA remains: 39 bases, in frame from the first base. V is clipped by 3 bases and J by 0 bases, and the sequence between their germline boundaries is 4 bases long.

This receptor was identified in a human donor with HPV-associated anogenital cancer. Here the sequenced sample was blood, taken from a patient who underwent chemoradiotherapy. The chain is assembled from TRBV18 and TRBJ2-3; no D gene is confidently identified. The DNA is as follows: TGTGCCAGCTCACCCCCCAGCACAGATACGCAGTATTTT. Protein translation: CASSPPSTDTQYF.